These 17 T cell receptor beta chains originate from one sample sequenced in a study of cytomegalovirus exposure and HLA in healthy donors. PCR employed 60 Vbeta and 13 Jbeta primers. Clones were read by immunoSEQ multiplex PCR, and TCRdb kept only the in-frame ones, dropping some. This sample has about 130,000 clones; 76% occur once, and the top ten carry about 1.9%. Material: PBMCs. These receptors were obtained from a man over 45 in good health and CMV-seronegative.

This clone was recorded once. The V call is TRBV11-1, the J call TRBJ2-3, with 9 nucleotides matching TRBD1. The germline CDR1 and CDR2 sequences are SGHAT and FQDESV (reference sequence). This CDR3 has 15 amino acids. V lost 5 bases, J lost 4 bases, and 7 bases stayed unmatched. The CDR3 sequence: CASSGGTGLPDTQYF. CDR3 coding DNA: TGTGCCAGCAGCGGCGGGACAGGGTTACCAGATACGCAGTATTTT. The variable domain in full, with the rest retrieved from reference TRBV11-1 and TRBJ2-3, is EAEVAQSPRYKITEKSQAVAFWCDPISGHATLYWYRQILGQGPELLVQFQDESVVDDSQLPKDRFSAERLKGVDSTLKIQPAELGDSAMYLCASSGGTGLPDTQYFGPGTRLTVL.

This clone has more than one count but fewer than ten. This sequence joins TRBV7-8 and TRBJ2-1; D is unresolved. With 4 bases removed from V and 9 bases from J, the gap between germline ends came to 10 bases. This CDR3 contains 12 residues. Germline loops: CDR1 SGHVS, CDR2 FQNEAQ. The CDR3 DNA follows: TGTGCCAGCAGCTCCCTCACCGGTGAGCAGTTCTTC. Its protein is CASSSLTGEQFF.

The rearrangement uses TRBV25-1 and TRBJ1-4; 8 bases line up with TRBD1. The CDR3 is made up of 16 amino acids. Germline trimming cut 7 bases from V and 6 bases from J; bases unmatched to any gene: 13. CDR1 and CDR2 from the germline V gene are MGHDK and SYGVNS. CDR3 in amino acids: CASTPIGQGLYEKLFF. In DNA, the CDR3 is TGTGCCAGCACTCCAATTGGACAGGGCCTTTATGAAAAACTGTTTTTT.

This clone was picked up a small number of times. V usage is TRBV15 and J usage is TRBJ1-2, with 7 positions matching TRBD1. The CDR3 is 13 residues long. J gave up 8 bases and V 2 bases, and 5 bases lay outside the gene matches. Germline V CDR1 and CDR2: LNHNV, YYDKDF (reference sequence). The CDR3 DNA sequence: TGTGCCACCAGCAGACCTCCAGGGGGAGGCTACACCTTC. The encoded protein is CATSRPPGGGYTF.

J is TRBJ1-6 and V is TRBV7-9, with a tentative D call TRBD1 (5 bases). Per the germline V gene, CDR1 is SEHNR and CDR2 is FQNEAQ (reference sequence). The CDR3 covers 14 residues. Trimming removed 3 bases from V and 14 bases from J, with 17 bases in between. CDR3 region: CASSFLDRFSALHF. In DNA form, the CDR3 reads TGTGCCAGCAGCTTCTTAGACAGATTTTCGGCCCTCCACTTT.

This sequence joins TRBV11-2 and TRBJ1-6, with D perhaps matching TRBD1 (5 bases). Trimming left V 6 bases short and J 7 bases short, with 16 bases between. Germline lookup yields CDR1 SGHAT and CDR2 FQNNGV. The CDR3 is 15 amino acids. The CDR3 DNA sequence: TGTGCCAGCAGGCCCAACGCGGGGGGGAATTCACCCCTCCACTTT. It codes for CASRPNAGGNSPLHF.

The rearrangement uses TRBV14 and TRBJ2-1, with D perhaps TRBD2 (7 bases). Germline V gene lookup returns CDR1 SGHDN and CDR2 FVKESK. The CDR3 has 17 residues. Trimming left V 3 bases short and J 7 bases short, with 22 bases between. The CDR3 loop is CASSHTEGGRGLNEQFF. The CDR3 nucleotides are TGTGCCAGCAGCCACACCGAGGGGGGGCGCGGACTGAATGAGCAGTTCTTC.

This clone was seen only once. The V call is TRBV9, the J call TRBJ2-3; 10 positions agree with TRBD2. V dropped 3 bases and J dropped 3; count of bases not matched to a gene: 13. CDR1 is SGDLS and CDR2 is YYNGEE in the germline V gene. The CDR3 is 18 amino acids. CDR3: CASSARTSGTSETDTQYF. The CDR3 DNA follows: TGTGCCAGCAGCGCCCGGACTAGCGGAACCTCAGAAACAGATACGCAGTATTTT.

This rearrangement joins TRBV6-1 to TRBJ1-2; D may be TRBD1 (6 bases). With 3 bases removed from V and 2 bases from J, the gap between germline ends came to 13 bases. There are 15 residues in the CDR3. Germline values: CDR1 MNHNS, CDR2 SASEGT. The CDR3 region is CASSDGGGQNYGYTF. The CDR3 coding sequence is TGTGCCAGCAGTGATGGGGGTGGACAGAACTATGGCTACACCTTC.

This clone was recorded only once. This chain links TRBV6-1 with TRBJ1-2; 7 nucleotides line up with TRBD1. V trimming: 5 bases; J trimming: 8 bases; junction bases outside the gene matches: 8. CDR1 MNHNS and CDR2 SASEGT come from the germline V gene. CDR3 length: 13 residues. This CDR3 is CASSTATGTGYTF. The CDR3 DNA reads as TGTGCCAGCAGTACCGCGACAGGGACGGGCTACACCTTC.

About this clone itself: A read error is likely, as this CDR3 ends without the conserved phenylalanine or tryptophan. Because the CDR3's place on the DNA is in doubt, the DNA is left out and the CDR3 is given as listed by TCRdb. The chain carries TRBV2 and TRBJ2-3; whether TRBD2, the table's D call, matches the DNA was not checked. The CDR3 region is 12 residues in length, termini included. Germline CDR1 is SNHLY and CDR2 is FYNNEI. Here the CDR3 reads CASSRGTSGGRL.

This sequence joins TRBV6-5 and TRBJ1-6, with 9 bases that match TRBD1. The CDR3 consists of 16 residues. Germline assignment: CDR1 MNHEY and CDR2 SVGAGI. V shed 0 bases, J shed 8 bases, and the junction held 5 bases outside the gene matches. The CDR3, as DNA: TGTGCCAGCAGTTACTCTCTCCGGACAGGGGATTCACCCCTCCACTTT. It codes for CASSYSLRTGDSPLHF.

The chain joins TRBV2 to TRBJ1-6; D is ambiguous. With 0 bases removed from V and 13 bases from J, the gap between germline ends came to 16 bases. The CDR3 covers 15 residues. The germline V gene has CDR1 SNHLY and CDR2 FYNNEI. CDR3 in amino acids: CASSEAHLAIPPLHF. CDR3 nucleotides: TGTGCCAGCAGTGAAGCGCATTTAGCGATTCCCCCCCTCCACTTT.

The V and J genes are TRBV9 and TRBJ2-2, with TRBD2 matching 10 bases. Germline CDR1 SGDLS, CDR2 YYNGEE. V lost 0 bases to trimming and J lost 1 base; unmatched junction nucleotides: 6. The CDR3 spans 18 residues. The CDR3 here is CASSVAASGGLNTGELFF. The DNA for the CDR3 is TGTGCCAGCAGCGTAGCGGCTAGCGGGGGCCTGAACACCGGGGAGCTGTTTTTT.

V is TRBV11-1 and J is TRBJ1-5; no clear D. There are 13 residues in the CDR3. CDR1 SGHAT and CDR2 FQDESV come from the germline V gene (reference sequence). The germline V and J ends were trimmed by 5 bases and 2 bases, with 7 bases remaining between them. This CDR3 reads CASSQTGNQPQHF. CDR3 coding DNA: TGTGCCAGCAGCCAAACTGGCAATCAGCCCCAGCATTTT. The variable domain in full, completed from reference TRBV11-1 and TRBJ1-5, reads EAEVAQSPRYKITEKSQAVAFWCDPISGHATLYWYRQILGQGPELLVQFQDESVVDDSQLPKDRFSAERLKGVDSTLKIQPAELGDSAMYLCASSQTGNQPQHFGDGTRLSIL.

The J gene is TRBJ2-1, the V gene TRBV11-1; 10 bases are shared with TRBD1. The CDR3 has 15 residues. V shed 5 bases and J 5 bases; nucleotides not matched to a gene: 6. Looked up from germline, CDR1 is SGHAT and CDR2 is FQDESV (reference sequence). As DNA, the CDR3 is TGTGCCAGCAGCCCGGGACAGGGGAACCACAATGAGCAGTTCTTC. This gives the protein CASSPGQGNHNEQFF. The complete variable domain, with remaining parts taken from reference TRBV11-1 and TRBJ2-1, reads EAEVAQSPRYKITEKSQAVAFWCDPISGHATLYWYRQILGQGPELLVQFQDESVVDDSQLPKDRFSAERLKGVDSTLKIQPAELGDSAMYLCASSPGQGNHNEQFFGPGTRLTVL.

This chain links TRBV25-1 with TRBJ2-7; no clear D. In germline, CDR1 is MGHDK, CDR2 SYGVNS. Trimming cost V 2 bases and J 4 bases, with 12 bases left between them. The length of the CDR3 is 14 residues. CDR3 nucleotide sequence: TGTGCCAGCAGTGAAACTAAGACTCCTTACGAGCAGTACTTC. Protein sequence: CASSETKTPYEQYF.